A selection of T cell receptor beta chains follows, all from one sample in a study of long-term antiretroviral therapy in people with HIV. Some clones are missing from TCRdb's copy, which holds only in-frame ones; the method was immunoSEQ multiplex PCR. The repertoire holds about 6,000 clones, with around 78% as singletons. The material sequenced was unsorted PBMCs, taken 1.8 years before starting antiretroviral therapy. These receptors originate from a man in his forties with HIV. CDR3s include the opening cysteine and the closing phenylalanine or tryptophan. D genes are given only for firm matches. Rows may omit the clone size; those that give it use once, few, many or a size class.

clone size: -
J gene: TRBJ2-1
D gene: -
V gene: TRBV12-5
CDR3 DNA: TGTGCTAGTGGTTTGTGGGACAGCGGGTACAATGAGCAGTTCTTC
CDR3 protein: CASGLWDSGYNEQFF

clone size: -
J gene: TRBJ1-4
D gene: -
V gene: TRBV27
CDR3 DNA: TGTGCCAGCACTCCCGGGACCGGGGGTGAAAAACTGTTTTTT
CDR3 protein: CASTPGTGGEKLFF

clone size: few
J gene: TRBJ2-7
D gene: -
V gene: TRBV27
CDR3 DNA: TGTGCCAGCAGTGCGGGATTCGGGGTCTACGAGCAGTACTTC
CDR3 protein: CASSAGFGVYEQYF

clone size: -
J gene: TRBJ1-1
D gene: -
V gene: TRBV19
CDR3 DNA: TGTGCCAGTAGTACCTTCAGGGGTAAGATGAACACTGAAGCTTTCTTT
CDR3 protein: CASSTFRGKMNTEAFF

clone size: -
J gene: TRBJ2-7
D gene: TRBD2
V gene: TRBV7-2
CDR3 DNA: TGTGCCAGCAGCTTATTTCCTAGCGGCAACTACGAGCAGTACTTC
CDR3 protein: CASSLFPSGNYEQYF

clone size: -
J gene: TRBJ1-1
D gene: TRBD1
V gene: TRBV6-1
CDR3 DNA: TGTGCCAGCAGTGAAGCTTTAGGGGACAGGGGCGACGTAGCTTTCTTT
CDR3 protein: CASSEALGDRGDVAFF

clone size: -
J gene: TRBJ2-7
D gene: -
V gene: TRBV6-5
CDR3 DNA: TGTGCCAGCAGTTACGGCCTAGGAACGTCCGAGCAGTACTTC
CDR3 protein: CASSYGLGTSEQYF

clone size: once
J gene: TRBJ2-2
D gene: -
V gene: TRBV7-8
CDR3 DNA: TGTGCCAGCAGTCTGAGGGGTGAAGGCACCGGGGAGCTGTTTTTT
CDR3 protein: CASSLRGEGTGELFF

clone size: few
J gene: TRBJ2-7
D gene: -
V gene: TRBV19
CDR3 DNA: TGTGCCAGTAGTCTGACTGGGAACTCCTACGAGCAGTACTTC
CDR3 protein: CASSLTGNSYEQYF

clone size: -
J gene: TRBJ1-2
D gene: TRBD1
V gene: TRBV29-1
CDR3 DNA: TGCAGCGCCCGGGACAGGGGGCACGGGGACTATGGCTACACCTTC
CDR3 protein: CSARDRGHGDYGYTF

clone size: -
J gene: TRBJ1-1
D gene: -
V gene: TRBV7-8
CDR3 DNA: TGTGCCAGCAGCTCCAGGGGCGTGGTGATGAACACTGAAGCTTTCTTT
CDR3 protein: CASSSRGVVMNTEAFF

clone size: -
J gene: TRBJ1-2
D gene: TRBD1
V gene: TRBV18
CDR3 DNA: TGTGCCAGCTCACCCGATTCAACCGGGACAGGGGATGGCTACACCTTC
CDR3 protein: CASSPDSTGTGDGYTF

clone size: -
J gene: TRBJ2-5
D gene: TRBD1
V gene: TRBV4-3
CDR3 DNA: TGCGCCAGCAGCCAAGATCTCAGGGGACAGGTACAAGAGACCCAGTACTTC
CDR3 protein: CASSQDLRGQVQETQYF

clone size: -
J gene: TRBJ2-3
D gene: TRBD1
V gene: TRBV10-3
CDR3 DNA: TGTGCCAGGGGGGACAGGGAAAGGGTCGCTAGCACAGATACGCAGTATTTT
CDR3 protein: CARGDRERVASTDTQYF

clone size: -
J gene: TRBJ2-7
D gene: TRBD1
V gene: TRBV18
CDR3 DNA: TGTGCCAGCTCACCATCTCCAGGGGGTTACGAGCAGTACTTC
CDR3 protein: CASSPSPGGYEQYF

clone size: few
J gene: TRBJ2-2
D gene: TRBD2
V gene: TRBV19
CDR3 DNA: TGTGCCAGTAGTCTCCGGACTAGCGGGAGGGGGACCGGGGAGCTGTTTTTT
CDR3 protein: CASSLRTSGRGTGELFF

clone size: -
J gene: TRBJ2-7
D gene: -
V gene: TRBV27
CDR3 DNA: TGTGCCAGCAGTCCAGGCTACGAGCAGTACTTC
CDR3 protein: CASSPGYEQYF

clone size: -
J gene: TRBJ1-3
D gene: TRBD1
V gene: TRBV5-6
CDR3 DNA: TGTGCCAGCAGCTTCAGGGGGGTTTCTGGAAACACCATATATTTT
CDR3 protein: CASSFRGVSGNTIYF

clone size: -
J gene: TRBJ2-6
D gene: -
V gene: TRBV7-3
CDR3 DNA: TGTGCCAGCAGCTTGGATTCGGCTGGGGCCAACGTCCTGACTTTC
CDR3 protein: CASSLDSAGANVLTF

clone size: once
J gene: TRBJ2-1
D gene: -
V gene: TRBV19
CDR3 DNA: TGTGCCAGTACCCGACCGGGGACGGATTACAATGAGCAGTTCTTC
CDR3 protein: CASTRPGTDYNEQFF

clone size: -
J gene: TRBJ2-2
D gene: TRBD2
V gene: TRBV13
CDR3 DNA: TGTGCCAGCAGCCTGGGACTAGCGGGACACACCGGGGAGCTGTTTTTT
CDR3 protein: CASSLGLAGHTGELFF

clone size: -
J gene: TRBJ2-3
D gene: -
V gene: TRBV21-1
CDR3 DNA: TGTGCCAGCAGGAGTTCGCTCACAGATACGCAGTATTTT
CDR3 protein: CASRSSLTDTQYF

clone size: -
J gene: TRBJ1-5
D gene: TRBD1
V gene: TRBV6-1
CDR3 DNA: TGTGCCAGCAGAGGACAGGAGGGGCAGCCCCAGCATTTT
CDR3 protein: CASRGQEGQPQHF

clone size: -
J gene: TRBJ1-4
D gene: -
V gene: TRBV9
CDR3 DNA: TGTGCCAGCAGTACGGGGGGGAGGGAGAATGAAAAACTGTTTTTT
CDR3 protein: CASSTGGRENEKLFF

clone size: once
J gene: TRBJ2-7
D gene: TRBD1
V gene: TRBV28
CDR3 DNA: TGTGCCAGCTCCCTCGGACAGGCTGCGAGGGAGCAGTACTTC
CDR3 protein: CASSLGQAAREQYF

clone size: -
J gene: TRBJ2-7
D gene: -
V gene: TRBV2
CDR3 DNA: TGTGCCAGCAGTGATGGGGAGGTCGGGCAGTACTTC
CDR3 protein: CASSDGEVGQYF

clone size: -
J gene: TRBJ2-3
D gene: -
V gene: TRBV6-6
CDR3 DNA: TGTGCCAGCAGTTGGGTTAATACGCAGTATTTT
CDR3 protein: CASSWVNTQYF